These 6 T cell receptor beta chains were all obtained from the same sample, sequenced in a study of neurological immune-mediated disorders (dated by TCRdb to between 2018 and 2021). The library was prepared using 5' RACE. The listed sequencing device is Illumina HiSeq 2500. TCRdb reanalyzed the raw reads on its own, using fastp at Q25 for trimming and MiXCR for clone calling, and kept in-frame beta chains. Each entry merges the rows of one CDR3 protein and shows their most common DNA and genes. In all, the sample holds about 59,000 distinct CDR3 sequences, and nearly 25% of those were seen once. The top ten clones comprise roughly 4.5% of the sample. The time point tag for this specimen amounts to: technical triplicate 2. What was sequenced was PBMCs. The receptors come from a man aged 60 to 75 with HTLV-1-associated myelopathy (HAM/TSP).

This sequence joins TRBV5-1 and TRBJ1-1, with D possibly TRBD1 on 6 matching bases. V dropped 3 bases and J dropped 5 bases, with 17 bases sitting between them. This CDR3 contains 15 residues. Germline V gene lookup returns CDR1 SGHRS and CDR2 YFSETQ. The CDR3 nucleotides read TGCGCCAGCAGCTCTCAAACAGGGCCGTGGACTGAAGCTTTCTTT. Translating it yields CASSSQTGPWTEAFF.

This sequence joins TRBV25-1 and TRBJ1-2; D unclear. The CDR3 runs to 12 residues. The germline gives CDR1 MGHDK, CDR2 SYGVNS. Trimming removed 6 bases from V and 0 bases from J, with 5 bases in between. CDR3 nucleotide sequence: TGTGCCAGCAGGGGAGCTAACTATGGCTACACCTTC. Encoded protein: CASRGANYGYTF.

This clonotype was seen many times. This chain links TRBV3-1 with TRBJ2-3, with TRBD1 as a possible D gene (5 bases). The germline V and J ends were trimmed by 5 bases and 5 bases, with 20 bases remaining between them. Germline CDR1 and CDR2: LGHDT and YNNKEL (reference sequence). This CDR3 is 16 amino acids long. CDR3 protein: CASSLSRGRAGDTQYF. In DNA, the CDR3 is TGTGCCAGCAGCTTAAGTCGCGGCAGGGCTGGAGATACGCAGTATTTT.

This clonotype was recorded many times. V usage is TRBV7-8 and J usage is TRBJ2-7, with D possibly TRBD2 on 6 matching bases. Germline lookup yields CDR1 SGHVS and CDR2 FQNEAQ. The CDR3 is made up of 13 amino acids. With 8 bases removed from V and 2 bases from J, the gap between germline ends came to 13 bases. CDR3 sequence reads: CASSSSDTYEQYF. For the CDR3, the DNA is TGTGCCAGCTCCTCTAGCGACACCTACGAGCAGTACTTC.

This clonotype came up many times. The V gene is TRBV10-3, the J gene TRBJ2-2; D might be TRBD2 (5 bases). The CDR3 is 15 residues long. Germline V CDR1 and CDR2: ENHRY, SYGVKD. Trimming removed 8 bases from V and 4 bases from J, with 17 bases in between. CDR3 in DNA: TGTGCCATCCCAAGAGAGGACTTAACCACCGGGGAGCTGTTTTTT. As protein: CAIPREDLTTGELFF.

This clonotype was observed many times. V is TRBV20-1 and J is TRBJ1-2; D is ambiguous. The CDR3 loop spans 12 amino acids. Per germline, CDR1 DFQATT and CDR2 SNEGSKA (reference sequence). V dropped 3 bases and J dropped 2 bases, with 7 bases sitting between them. DNA of the CDR3: TGCAGTGCTAGGTATTCAAACTATGGCTACACCTTC. This gives the protein CSARYSNYGYTF.